This T cell receptor (beta chain) was recovered during a study of blood T cell repertoires in COVID-19. Some clones are missing from TCRdb's copy, which holds only in-frame ones; the method was immunoSEQ multiplex PCR. The table has hundreds of thousands of clones, 88% seen once. This clone was found once. The sequenced sample consisted of peripheral blood. This sequence originates from a woman in her forties or fifties with active or convalescent COVID-19.

The CDR3 loop reads CASSQSTGRAAETQYF. The CDR3 DNA follows: TGCGCCAGCAGCCAATCGACAGGGAGAGCGGCCGAGACCCAGTACTTC. V gene TRBV5-1 combines with J gene TRBJ2-5, with TRBD1 matching over 7 bases. J lost 5 bases, V lost 4 bases, and 14 bases had no gene match. This CDR3 has 16 residues. Germline loops: CDR1 SGHRS, CDR2 YFSETQ.